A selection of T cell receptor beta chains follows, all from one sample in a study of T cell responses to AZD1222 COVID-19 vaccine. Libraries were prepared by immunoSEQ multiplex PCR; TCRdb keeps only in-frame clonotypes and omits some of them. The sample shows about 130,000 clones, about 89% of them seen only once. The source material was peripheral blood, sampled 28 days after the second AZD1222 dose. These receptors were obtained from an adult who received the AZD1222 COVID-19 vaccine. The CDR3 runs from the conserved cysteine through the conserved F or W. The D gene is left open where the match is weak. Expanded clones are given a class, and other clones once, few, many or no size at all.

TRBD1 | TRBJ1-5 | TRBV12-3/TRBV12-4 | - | CASSGQAYQPQHF | TGTGCCAGCAGTGGACAGGCATATCAGCCCCAGCATTTT
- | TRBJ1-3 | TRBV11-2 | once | CASSPRRQAGNTIYF | TGTGCCAGCAGCCCTAGAAGGCAGGCTGGAAACACCATATATTTT
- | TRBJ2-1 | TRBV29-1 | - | CRGGGGFNDEQFF | TGCAGGGGGGGAGGCGGGTTTAACGATGAGCAGTTCTTC
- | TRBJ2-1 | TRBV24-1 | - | CATSAADRDNNEQFF | TGTGCCACCAGTGCGGCTGATAGGGATAACAATGAGCAGTTCTTC
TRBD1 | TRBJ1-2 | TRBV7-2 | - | CASSFRDRGFMGYGYTF | TGTGCCAGCAGCTTCCGGGACAGGGGGTTTATGGGCTATGGCTACACCTTC
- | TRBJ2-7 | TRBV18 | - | CASSEDVSHEQYF | TGTGCCAGCTCGGAAGACGTGAGCCACGAGCAGTACTTC
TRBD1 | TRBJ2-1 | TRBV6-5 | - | CATRLYRQGANEQFF | TGTGCCACCAGACTGTACAGGCAGGGGGCAAATGAGCAGTTCTTC
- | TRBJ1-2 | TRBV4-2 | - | CASSQDGAASGYTF | TGTGCCAGCAGCCAAGATGGTGCCGCAAGCGGCTACACCTTC
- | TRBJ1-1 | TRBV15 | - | CATSRDGSTEAFF | TGTGCCACCAGCAGAGATGGAAGCACTGAAGCTTTCTTT
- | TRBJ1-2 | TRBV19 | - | CASREGLLGGYTF | TGTGCCAGTAGGGAAGGCCTGTTGGGGGGCTACACCTTC
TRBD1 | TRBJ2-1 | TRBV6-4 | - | CASSDLGQGPNEQFF | TGTGCCAGCAGTGACCTAGGACAGGGGCCGAATGAGCAGTTCTTC
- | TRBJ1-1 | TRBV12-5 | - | CASGLVPDWQMNTEAFF | TGTGCTAGTGGTTTGGTACCCGATTGGCAGATGAACACTGAAGCTTTCTTT
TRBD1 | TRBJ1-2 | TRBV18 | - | CASSLEAGQGSGYTF | TGTGCCAGCTCACTCGAGGCCGGACAGGGAAGTGGCTACACCTTC
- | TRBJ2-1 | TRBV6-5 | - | CASRGGLLNEQFF | TGTGCCAGCAGGGGGGGCCTTCTAAATGAGCAGTTCTTC
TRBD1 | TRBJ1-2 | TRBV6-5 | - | CASTGTGGVAYGYTF | TGTGCCAGCACCGGGACAGGGGGCGTCGCCTATGGCTACACCTTC
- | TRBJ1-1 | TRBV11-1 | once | CASSLGENTEAFF | TGTGCCAGCAGCTTAGGCGAGAACACTGAAGCTTTCTTT
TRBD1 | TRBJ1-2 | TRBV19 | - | CASRLTGGAGGYTF | TGTGCCAGTAGATTGACAGGGGGCGCCGGTGGCTACACCTTC
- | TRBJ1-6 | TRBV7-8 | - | CASSLFRGSPLHF | TGTGCCAGCAGCTTGTTTAGGGGATCACCCCTCCACTTT
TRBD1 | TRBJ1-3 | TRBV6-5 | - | CASSYYRGSGDTIYF | TGTGCCAGCAGTTACTACAGGGGGTCCGGGGACACCATATATTTT
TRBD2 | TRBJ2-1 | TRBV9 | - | CASSVVGGRGSYNEQFF | TGTGCCAGCAGCGTAGTTGGCGGGAGGGGCTCCTACAATGAGCAGTTCTTC
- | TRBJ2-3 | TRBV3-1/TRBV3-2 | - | CASKVAPSTDTQYF | TGTGCCAGCAAAGTAGCACCGAGCACAGATACGCAGTATTTT
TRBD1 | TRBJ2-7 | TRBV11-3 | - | CASSWTGDHEQYF | TGTGCCAGCAGCTGGACAGGGGACCACGAGCAGTACTTC
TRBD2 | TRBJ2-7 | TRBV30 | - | CAWTRTSGAYEQYF | TGTGCCTGGACCCGGACTAGTGGAGCCTACGAGCAGTACTTC
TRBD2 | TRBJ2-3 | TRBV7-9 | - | CASSPPFRLARGKDTQYF | TGTGCCAGCAGCCCCCCATTTCGACTAGCGAGAGGTAAAGATACGCAGTATTTT
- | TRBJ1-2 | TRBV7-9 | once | CASSLGGTTFYGYTF | TGTGCCAGCAGCTTAGGGGGGACAACATTCTATGGCTACACCTTC
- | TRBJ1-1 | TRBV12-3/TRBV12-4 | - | CASIPDSHTEAFF | TGTGCCAGCATTCCGGACAGTCACACTGAAGCTTTCTTT
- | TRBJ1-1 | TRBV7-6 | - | CASSLGISGNTEAFF | TGTGCCAGCAGCTTAGGTATAAGCGGGAACACTGAAGCTTTCTTT
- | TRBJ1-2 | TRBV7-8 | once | CASSFGERELNYGYTF | TGTGCCAGCAGCTTCGGGGAACGGGAGCTTAACTATGGCTACACCTTC
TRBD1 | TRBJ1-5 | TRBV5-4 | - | CASSRDRNQPQHF | TGTGCCAGCAGCCGGGACAGAAATCAGCCCCAGCATTTT
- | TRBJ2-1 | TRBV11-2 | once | CASSPPVSFNEQFF | TGTGCCAGCAGCCCCCCGGTCTCCTTCAATGAGCAGTTCTTC
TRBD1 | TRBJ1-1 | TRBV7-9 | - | CASSPDRGSDTEAFF | TGTGCCAGCAGCCCGGACAGGGGGAGTGACACTGAAGCTTTCTTT
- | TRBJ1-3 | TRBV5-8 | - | CASSSGNTIYF | TGTGCCAGCAGCTCTGGAAACACCATATATTTT
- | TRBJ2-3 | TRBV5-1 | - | CASSIGQTSTDTQYF | TGCGCCAGCAGCATAGGACAGACCAGCACAGATACGCAGTATTTT
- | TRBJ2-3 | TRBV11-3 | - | CASSEQGSRADTQYF | TGTGCCAGCAGCGAACAGGGATCTCGAGCAGATACGCAGTATTTT
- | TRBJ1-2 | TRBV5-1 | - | CASSHDSDGYTF | TGCGCCAGCAGCCATGACAGCGATGGCTACACCTTC
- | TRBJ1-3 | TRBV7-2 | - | CASSSLGNTIYF | TGTGCCAGCAGCTCCCTTGGAAACACCATATATTTT